This T cell receptor beta chain emerged from a study of blood T cell repertoires in COVID-19. Study-wide context: The study drew acute and convalescent COVID-19 samples from the United States, Italy and Spain. Sample material is recorded as cDNA or gDNA derived from T cells, B-cell-depleted T cells, or PBMCs.

CDR1 is SEHNR and CDR2 is FQNEAQ in the germline V gene (reference sequence). The V and J ends lost 3 bases and 4 bases, in that order; junction bases with no gene match: 2. The CDR3 length is 15 residues. The authors' processing: Amplification from reference gene primers served as the basis for estimated nucleated cell counts. Some clones are missing from TCRdb's copy, which holds only in-frame ones; the method was immunoSEQ multiplex PCR. V and J calls and clone size come straight from that table; D and trimming were deduced from the DNA. The sample holds 190,000 or so clones, 70% to 90% seen once.

The rearrangement links TRBV7-9 to TRBJ2-2; 10 nucleotides line up with TRBD2. The TCR sequence derives from a woman aged 30 to 39 with active or convalescent COVID-19. Specimen: peripheral blood. CDR3 coding DNA: TGTGCCAGCAGCTTCCTAGCGGGAGTCACCGGGGAGCTGTTTTTT. As protein: CASSFLAGVTGELFF.